Following are 20 T cell receptor beta chains from one sample sequenced in a study of Graves' ophthalmopathy and Graves' hyperthyroidism. For repertoire sequencing, the TCR beta CDR3 regions were amplified from RNA transcripts. The first round was an RT-PCR with HTBI primers, and the second round was a multiplex PCR. TCRdb used MiXCR to reprocess the multiplex PCR reads, holding one entry per CDR3 protein. The data show approximately 640,000 distinct CDR3 sequences, 35% to 50% seen once. Sequencing input: peripheral blood. The receptor source for this set is an adult man with Graves' ophthalmopathy.

The CDR3 reads CASRSARGTEAFF. The CDR3 DNA reads TGTGCCAGCAGGTCGGCCAGGGGTACTGAAGCTTTCTTT. The V gene is TRBV7-9, the J gene TRBJ1-1; D may be TRBD1 (6 bases). Trimming removed 6 bases at V and 5 bases at J, with 13 bases between. Germline CDR1 is SEHNR and CDR2 is FQNEAQ (reference sequence). This CDR3 has 13 residues. Based on the CDR3 plus reference TRBV7-9 and TRBJ1-1, the full variable domain is DTGVSQNPRHKITKRGQNVTFRCDPISEHNRLYWYRQTLGQGPEFLTYFQNEAQLEKSRLLSDRFSAERPKGSFSTLEIQRTEQGDSAMYLCASRSARGTEAFFGQGTRLTVV.

This clonotype occurred once. This CDR3 is missing its conserved last phenylalanine or tryptophan, likely due to a read error. It is unclear where the CDR3 begins or ends on the DNA, so no DNA is shown, and the CDR3 is as TCRdb lists it. The chain recombines TRBV29-1 with TRBJ1-4; TRBD1 is the table's D call and was not checked against the DNA. Germline-derived CDR1 and CDR2 are SQVTM and ANQGSEA. The length of the CDR3 is 10 amino acids, counting both ends. The CDR3 sequence: CSVPGTEEGL.

Concerning this clonotype: A much larger clone lies a single base off, so this may be a read error. This rearrangement joins TRBV2 to TRBJ2-7, with D possibly being TRBD2 (7 bases). V shed 8 bases and J shed 5 bases, with 16 bases lying between them. Germline CDR1 is SNHLY and CDR2 is FYNNEI. The CDR3 runs to 13 residues. As DNA, the CDR3 is TGTGCCAGCTGCCGGCGGGGGCAGAACGAGCAGTACTTC. Protein: CASCRRGQNEQYF.

This clonotype occurred many times. The V and J genes are TRBV7-2 and TRBJ1-6; possible D gene TRBD1, 6 bases. With 7 bases removed from V and 7 bases from J, the gap between germline ends came to 14 bases. Germline V gene sequence: CDR1 SGHTA, CDR2 FQGNSA. The CDR3 is made up of 14 amino acids. The DNA for the CDR3 is TGTGCCAGCAATCCGGGACACCCGAATTCACCCCTCCACTTT. It encodes CASNPGHPNSPLHF. The full variable domain, rest sourced from reference TRBV7-2 and TRBJ1-6, is GAGVSQSPSNKVTEKGKDVELRCDPISGHTALYWYRQSLGQGLEFLIYFQGNSAPDKSGLPSDRFSAERTGGSVSTLTIQRTQQEDSAVYLCASNPGHPNSPLHFGNGTRLTVT.

For this clonotype: One junction end does not reproduce the germline sequence, and a read error may be involved. The chain joins TRBV6-4 to TRBJ2-5, with D uncertain. Per germline, CDR1 MRHNA and CDR2 SNTAGT. The CDR3 loop spans 10 amino acids. The CDR3 sequence is CASSSETQCF. In DNA, the CDR3 is TGTGCCAGCAGTTCAGAGACCCAGTGCTTC.

This clonotype was seen ten or more times. The genes are TRBV5-4 and TRBJ1-6; D is uncertain. The CDR3 runs to 14 residues. CDR1 is SGHNT, CDR2 YYREEE, per germline (reference sequence). V was cut by 3 bases and J by 7 bases, with 11 bases left in between. The CDR3 here is CASSSRPLNSPLHF. The CDR3, as DNA: TGTGCCAGCAGCTCTCGACCCTTAAATTCACCCCTCCACTTT.

This clonotype was counted ten times or more. This chain joins TRBV10-3 and TRBJ2-7; 11 nucleotides align to TRBD1. The CDR3 totals 18 residues. J lost 0 bases, V lost 6 bases, and 13 bases had no gene match. Per germline, CDR1 ENHRY and CDR2 SYGVKD. The CDR3 region is CAISPGQGDQGDSYEQYF. CDR3 nucleotide sequence: TGTGCCATCAGCCCGGGACAGGGGGATCAGGGGGACTCCTACGAGCAGTACTTC.

This clonotype was recorded many times. This chain links TRBV9 with TRBJ1-1; D call uncertain. CDR1 and CDR2 (germline): SGDLS, YYNGEE. The CDR3 spans 14 residues. V was clipped by 3 bases and J by 1 base, with 10 bases between them. In DNA, the CDR3 is TGTGCCAGCAGCGCCCTGACGGGGAACACTGAAGCTTTCTTT. Protein: CASSALTGNTEAFF.

The gene calls are TRBV5-1 and TRBJ2-5; D may be TRBD2 (6 bases). The CDR3 loop spans 16 amino acids. V was trimmed by 7 bases and J by 0 bases, leaving 19 bases between them. Germline CDR1 and CDR2: SGHRS and YFSETQ. CDR3: CASRQSSSGYQETQYF. CDR3 bases: TGCGCCAGCCGTCAATCGAGCAGCGGGTACCAAGAGACCCAGTACTTC. Drawing the rest from reference TRBV5-1 and TRBJ2-5, the complete variable domain is KAGVTQTPRYLIKTRGQQVTLSCSPISGHRSVSWYQQTPGQGLQFLFEYFSETQRNKGNFPGRFSGRQFSNSRSEMNVSTLELGDSALYLCASRQSSSGYQETQYFGPGTRLLVL.

V gene TRBV10-3 combines with J gene TRBJ1-1; D remains unclear. Trimming pared 4 bases from V and 0 bases from J, leaving 9 bases between. The germline gives CDR1 ENHRY, CDR2 SYGVKD. The CDR3 runs to 14 residues. CDR3 in amino acids: CAISVESLNTEAFF. The CDR3 bases are TGTGCCATCAGTGTGGAGAGCCTGAACACTGAAGCTTTCTTT.

This clonotype was counted ten times or more. This rearrangement joins TRBV9 to TRBJ1-6; D is unclear. V was cut by 3 bases and J by 4 bases, with 8 bases left in between. The germline gives CDR1 SGDLS, CDR2 YYNGEE. The CDR3 loop spans 14 amino acids. The CDR3 sequence: CASSGLGYNSPLHF. Here the CDR3 DNA reads TGTGCCAGCAGCGGTTTGGGGTATAATTCACCCCTCCACTTT.

A few counts support this clonotype. The chain joins TRBV5-8 to TRBJ1-2, with D possibly being TRBD1 (6 bases). The CDR3 extends over 15 amino acids. Germline CDR1 SGHTS, CDR2 YDEGEE. Trimming removed 0 bases from V and 5 bases from J, with 14 bases in between. CDR3 bases: TGTGCCAGCAGCTTGGCCGGTCGGCAGGGGTATGGCTACACCTTC. This codes for CASSLAGRQGYGYTF.

This chain links TRBV19 with TRBJ1-6, with TRBD1 identical over 9 bases. Germline V gene sequence: CDR1 LNHDA, CDR2 SQIVND (reference sequence). CDR3 length: 15 amino acids. Unmatched junction bases numbered 10, after V lost 7 bases and J lost 9 bases. CDR3 protein: CASKRYGDRASPLHF. The CDR3 nucleotides are TGTGCCAGTAAGAGATACGGGGACAGGGCTTCACCCCTCCACTTT.

The rearrangement joins TRBV7-9 to TRBJ2-7; 10 nucleotides match TRBD2. CDR1 SEHNR and CDR2 FQNEAQ come from the germline V gene (reference sequence). The CDR3 contains 15 residues. The J segment lost 2 bases and the V segment lost 5 bases, leaving 6 bases of the junction unmatched. The CDR3: CASSTTSGATYEQYF. The CDR3 DNA reads TGTGCCAGCAGCACCACTAGCGGGGCCACCTACGAGCAGTACTTC.

This clonotype turned up a few times. The CDR3 DNA reads as TGTGCCAGCAGCAGGGGACTAGCGGGAGTTGGCGAGCAGTACTTC. This gives the protein CASSRGLAGVGEQYF. The J gene is TRBJ2-7, the V gene TRBV5-8, with 14 bases aligning to TRBD2. The CDR3 runs 15 residues. Germline CDR1 reads SGHTS; CDR2 reads YDEGEE. Germline trimming cut 4 bases from V and 6 bases from J; bases unmatched to any gene: 6.

This clonotype appeared once. The V and J genes are TRBV12-3 or TRBV12-4 and TRBJ1-5, with D possibly TRBD1 on 5 matching bases. The CDR3 runs to 13 residues. CDR3: CASGLIRVQPQHF. The CDR3 nucleotides read TGTGCTAGTGGTTTGATCAGGGTTCAGCCCCAGCATTTT.

This clonotype was recorded many times. The gene calls are TRBV7-6 and TRBJ1-6; D unresolved. Trimming shortened V by 3 bases and J by 7 bases, and 4 bases separated the two germline ends. This CDR3 has 12 residues. Germline CDR1 reads SGHVS; CDR2 reads FNYEAQ. The CDR3 nucleotides are TGTGCCAGCAGCTTTCAGAATTCACCCCTCCACTTT. As protein: CASSFQNSPLHF.

This chain joins TRBV7-9 and TRBJ1-2; 7 bases are shared with TRBD1. CDR3 length: 13 residues. The V gene end was trimmed by 5 bases and the J gene end by 6 bases; junction bases not matched to a gene: 6. CDR1 and CDR2 from the germline V gene are SEHNR and FQNEAQ (reference sequence). The CDR3 DNA reads as TGTGCCAGCAGCGGGGACAGCGGGGATGGCTACACCTTC. The encoded protein is CASSGDSGDGYTF. Full variable domain (remainder filled in from reference TRBV7-9 and TRBJ1-2): DTGVSQNPRHKITKRGQNVTFRCDPISEHNRLYWYRQTLGQGPEFLTYFQNEAQLEKSRLLSDRFSAERPKGSFSTLEIQRTEQGDSAMYLCASSGDSGDGYTFGSGTRLTVV.

As for this clonotype: The junction shows a germline mismatch at one end, possibly a read error. The chain couples TRBV12-3 or TRBV12-4 to TRBJ1-2, with a possible D match to TRBD1 (6 bases). CDR3 length: 13 residues. CDR3 loop: CASSFPGAGGCTF. In DNA, the CDR3 is TGTGCCAGCAGTTTCCCGGGGGCGGGAGGCTGCACCTTC.

This clonotype was detected many times. This sequence joins TRBV7-2 and TRBJ2-5; a weak D match, TRBD1 (6 bases). The CDR3 loop spans 14 amino acids. Trimming removed 2 bases at V and 5 bases at J, with 12 bases between. CDR1 is SGHTA and CDR2 is FQGNSA in the germline V gene. For the CDR3, the DNA is TGTGCCAGCAGCTTACATACAGGGTTGGAGACCCAGTACTTC. Protein sequence: CASSLHTGLETQYF.